This TCR beta chain was sequenced in a study of T cells after somatic rescue of genetic block (dated by TCRdb to 2019 to 2021). Study-level background: What the study looked at was long-term robustness, specifically in a T-cell system that came about through somatic rescue of a genetic block in T-cell development.

Via the germline V gene, CDR1 is MDHEN and CDR2 SYDVKM. A distance of 5 bases separates the germline ends of V and J, which lose 6 bases and 3 bases respectively. The CDR3, from cysteine to phenylalanine, totals 11 residues. Left in the record is the CDR3 DNA by itself, 33 bases read in frame from the first base. Libraries were constructed by the immunoSEQ multiplex PCR assay. TCRdb carries this immuneACCESS record with in-frame sequences only. Its versions omit some clonotypes, under half of them owing to an unresolved V gene in the studies checked, with the rest unexplained. In this sample the table shows roughly 110,000 clones, under 95% of which occur a single time. The ten largest make up 1.4% to 1.5% of the sample. A remark on this clone: What antigen it recognizes has not been identified. Per-base qualities were not stored, and no clone one base away is much larger.

The chain was built from TRBV28 and TRBJ1-1, with no reliable assignment of the D segment. The sequence derives from a woman aged 18-35 years. Sequenced: peripheral blood mononuclear cells (PBMCs). This receptor carries the CDR3 CASSRYTEAFF. The nucleotide sequence is TGTGCCAGCAGCCGGTACACTGAAGCTTTCTTT.